The source of this TCR beta chain is a study of blood T cell repertoires in COVID-19. The repertoire was sequenced with immunoSEQ multiplex PCR; TCRdb's copy has only in-frame clones and lacks some. The sample has about 180,000 clones, 70% to 90% seen once; the top ten hold over 2.5%. CDR3 length equals 17 residues. Germline CDR1 and CDR2: MDHEN and SYDVKM. V shed 1 base and J shed 0 bases, with 13 bases lying between them. The receptor was derived from a man in his 60s with acute or convalescent COVID-19. The chain combines TRBV28 with TRBJ1-3; D ambiguous. Sequencing was done on a sample of peripheral blood. The CDR3 here is CASSLSPALYSGNTIYF. The CDR3 region has the DNA TGTGCCAGCAGTTTATCACCTGCACTTTACTCTGGAAACACCATATATTTT.